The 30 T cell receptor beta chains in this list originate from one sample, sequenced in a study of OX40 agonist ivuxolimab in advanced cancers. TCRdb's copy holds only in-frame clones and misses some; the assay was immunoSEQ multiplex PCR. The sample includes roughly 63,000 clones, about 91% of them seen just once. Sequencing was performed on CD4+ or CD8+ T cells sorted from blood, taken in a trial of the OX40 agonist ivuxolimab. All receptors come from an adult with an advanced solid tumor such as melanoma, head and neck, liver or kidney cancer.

The CDR3 nucleotides read TGTGCCAGCAGTCACCATGGGGATGAGCAGTTCTTC. This sequence encodes CASSHHGDEQFF. J is TRBJ2-1 and V is TRBV11-2; D unclear. This CDR3 has 12 amino acids. The germline V and J ends were trimmed by 6 bases and 8 bases, with 11 bases remaining between them. CDR1 is SGHAT and CDR2 is FQNNGV in the germline V gene. Supplemented by reference TRBV11-2 and TRBJ2-1, the full variable domain reads EAGVAQSPRYKIIEKRQSVAFWCNPISGHATLYWYQQILGQGPKLLIQFQNNGVVDDSQLPKDRFSAERLKGVDSTLKIQPAKLEDSAVYLCASSHHGDEQFFGPGTRLTVL.

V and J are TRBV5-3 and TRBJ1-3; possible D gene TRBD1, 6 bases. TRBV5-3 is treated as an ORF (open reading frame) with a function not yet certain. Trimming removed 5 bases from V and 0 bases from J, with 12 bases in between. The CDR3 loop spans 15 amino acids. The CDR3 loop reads CARSKDRPSGNTIYF. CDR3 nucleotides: TGTGCCAGAAGTAAAGACAGGCCCTCTGGAAACACCATATATTTT.

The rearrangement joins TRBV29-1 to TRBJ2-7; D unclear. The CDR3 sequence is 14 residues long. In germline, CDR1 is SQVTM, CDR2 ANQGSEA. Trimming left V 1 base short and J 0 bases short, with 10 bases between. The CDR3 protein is CSVEGGESSYEQYF. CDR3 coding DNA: TGCAGCGTTGAAGGTGGCGAAAGCTCCTACGAGCAGTACTTC.

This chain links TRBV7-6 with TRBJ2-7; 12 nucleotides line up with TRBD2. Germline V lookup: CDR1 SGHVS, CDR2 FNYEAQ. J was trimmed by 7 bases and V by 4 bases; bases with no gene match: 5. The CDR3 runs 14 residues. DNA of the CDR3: TGTGCCAGCAGCTCGACTAGCGGGAGAGGGGAGCAGTACTTC. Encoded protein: CASSSTSGRGEQYF.

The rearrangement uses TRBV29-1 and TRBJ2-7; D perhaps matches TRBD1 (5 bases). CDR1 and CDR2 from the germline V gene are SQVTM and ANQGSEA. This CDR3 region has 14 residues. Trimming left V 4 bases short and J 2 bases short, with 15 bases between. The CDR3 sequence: CSVGQTHQAYEQYF. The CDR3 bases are TGCAGCGTTGGACAGACCCATCAGGCCTACGAGCAGTACTTC.

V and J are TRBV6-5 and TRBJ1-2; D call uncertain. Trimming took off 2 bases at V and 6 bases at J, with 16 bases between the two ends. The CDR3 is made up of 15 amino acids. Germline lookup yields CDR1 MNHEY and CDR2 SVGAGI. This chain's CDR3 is CASSYGLGVGDGYTF. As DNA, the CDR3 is TGTGCCAGCAGTTACGGGCTTGGGGTCGGAGATGGCTACACCTTC.

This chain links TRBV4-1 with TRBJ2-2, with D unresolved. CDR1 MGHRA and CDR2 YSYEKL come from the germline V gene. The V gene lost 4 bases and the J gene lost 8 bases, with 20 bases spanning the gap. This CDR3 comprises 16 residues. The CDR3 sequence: CASSPPPAGRAGELFF. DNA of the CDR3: TGCGCCAGCAGCCCCCCCCCGGCTGGTCGAGCAGGGGAGCTGTTTTTT.

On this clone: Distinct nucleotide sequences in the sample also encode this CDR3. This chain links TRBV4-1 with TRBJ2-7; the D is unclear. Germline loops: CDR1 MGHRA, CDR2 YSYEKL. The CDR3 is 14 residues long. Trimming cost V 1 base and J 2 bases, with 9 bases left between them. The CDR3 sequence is CASSQGSAAYEQYF. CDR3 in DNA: TGCGCCAGCAGCCAAGGTTCGGCAGCCTACGAGCAGTACTTC.

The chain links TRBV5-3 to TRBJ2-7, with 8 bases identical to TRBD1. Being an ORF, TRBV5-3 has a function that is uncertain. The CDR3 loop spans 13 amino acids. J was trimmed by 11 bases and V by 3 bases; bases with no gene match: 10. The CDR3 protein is CARSSKGQANEYF. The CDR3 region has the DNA TGTGCCAGAAGCTCTAAGGGACAGGCCAATGAGTACTTC.

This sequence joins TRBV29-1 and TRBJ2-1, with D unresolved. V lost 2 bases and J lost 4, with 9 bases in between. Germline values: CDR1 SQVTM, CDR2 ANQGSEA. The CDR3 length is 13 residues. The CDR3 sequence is CSVESQAYNEQFF. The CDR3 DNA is TGCAGCGTTGAAAGTCAGGCGTACAATGAGCAGTTCTTC.

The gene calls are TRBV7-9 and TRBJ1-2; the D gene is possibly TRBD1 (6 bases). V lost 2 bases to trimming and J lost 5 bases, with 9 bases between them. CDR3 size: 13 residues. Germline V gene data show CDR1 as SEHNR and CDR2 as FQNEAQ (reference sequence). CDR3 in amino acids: CASSLRGGYGYTF. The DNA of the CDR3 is TGTGCCAGCAGCTTAAGGGGGGGTTATGGCTACACCTTC.

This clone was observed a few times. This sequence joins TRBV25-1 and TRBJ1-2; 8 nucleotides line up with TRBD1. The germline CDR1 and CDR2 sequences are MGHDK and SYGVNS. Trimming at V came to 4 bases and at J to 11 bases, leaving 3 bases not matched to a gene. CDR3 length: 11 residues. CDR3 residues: CASSVQGGYTF. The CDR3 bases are TGTGCCAGCAGTGTACAGGGGGGGTACACCTTC.

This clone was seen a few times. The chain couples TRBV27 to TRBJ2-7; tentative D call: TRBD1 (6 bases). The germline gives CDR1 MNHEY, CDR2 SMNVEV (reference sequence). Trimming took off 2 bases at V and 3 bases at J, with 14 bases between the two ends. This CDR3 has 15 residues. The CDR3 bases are TGTGCCAGCAGTTTACAGGGGTTGGGGCTCTACGAGCAGTACTTC. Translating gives CASSLQGLGLYEQYF.

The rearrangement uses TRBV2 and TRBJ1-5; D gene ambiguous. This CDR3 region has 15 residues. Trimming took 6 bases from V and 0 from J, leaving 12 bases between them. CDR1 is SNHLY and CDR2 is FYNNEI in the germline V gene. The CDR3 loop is CASSDGVGSNQPQHF. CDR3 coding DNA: TGTGCCAGCAGCGACGGGGTGGGTAGCAATCAGCCCCAGCATTTT.

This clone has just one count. This CDR3 is CASTKKLGYTEAFF. The CDR3 DNA reads TGTGCCAGCACCAAAAAGCTTGGTTACACTGAAGCTTTCTTT. This chain connects TRBV7-9 to TRBJ1-1; D remains ambiguous. The CDR3 consists of 14 residues. Trimming cost V 7 bases and J 3 bases, with 15 bases left between them. Germline V gene lookup returns CDR1 SEHNR and CDR2 FQNEAQ (reference sequence).

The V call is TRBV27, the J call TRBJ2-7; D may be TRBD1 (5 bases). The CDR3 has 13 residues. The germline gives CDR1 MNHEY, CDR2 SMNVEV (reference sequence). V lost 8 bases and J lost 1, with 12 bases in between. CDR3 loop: CASGEQASYEQYF. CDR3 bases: TGTGCCAGCGGTGAACAGGCTTCCTACGAGCAGTACTTC.

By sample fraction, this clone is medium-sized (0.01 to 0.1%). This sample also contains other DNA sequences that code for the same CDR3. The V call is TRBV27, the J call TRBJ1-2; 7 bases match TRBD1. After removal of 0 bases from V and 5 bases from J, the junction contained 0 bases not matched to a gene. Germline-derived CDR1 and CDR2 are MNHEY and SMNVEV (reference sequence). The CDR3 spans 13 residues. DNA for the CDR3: TGTGCCAGCAGTTTATCGACAGGGTATGGCTACACCTTC. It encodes CASSLSTGYGYTF.

The CDR3 region is CASSVDSSWAYEQYF. CDR3 coding DNA: TGTGCCAGCAGCGTAGATTCATCGTGGGCCTACGAGCAGTACTTC. This chain links TRBV9 with TRBJ2-7; D remains ambiguous. CDR3 size: 15 residues. V lost 0 bases, J lost 2 bases, and 12 bases lay in between. The germline V gene has CDR1 SGDLS and CDR2 YYNGEE.

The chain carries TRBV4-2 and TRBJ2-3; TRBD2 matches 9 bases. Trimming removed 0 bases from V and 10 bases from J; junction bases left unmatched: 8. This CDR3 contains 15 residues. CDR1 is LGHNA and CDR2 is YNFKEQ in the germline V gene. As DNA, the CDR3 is TGTGCCAGCAGCCAAGATGAGGGCGGGGGGGCCCCGCAGTATTTT. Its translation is CASSQDEGGGAPQYF.

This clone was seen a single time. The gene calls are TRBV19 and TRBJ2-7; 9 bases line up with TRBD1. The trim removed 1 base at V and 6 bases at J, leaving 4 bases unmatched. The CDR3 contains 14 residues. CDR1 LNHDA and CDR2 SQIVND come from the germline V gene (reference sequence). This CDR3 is CASSIAGTGSEQYF. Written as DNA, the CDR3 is TGTGCCAGTAGTATAGCCGGGACAGGGTCCGAGCAGTACTTC.

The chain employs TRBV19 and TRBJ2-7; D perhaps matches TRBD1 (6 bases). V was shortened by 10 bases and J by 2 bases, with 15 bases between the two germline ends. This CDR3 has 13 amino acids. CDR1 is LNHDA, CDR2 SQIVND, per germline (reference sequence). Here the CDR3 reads CATSNRETYEQYF. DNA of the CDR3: TGTGCCACTTCAAACAGGGAAACCTACGAGCAGTACTTC.

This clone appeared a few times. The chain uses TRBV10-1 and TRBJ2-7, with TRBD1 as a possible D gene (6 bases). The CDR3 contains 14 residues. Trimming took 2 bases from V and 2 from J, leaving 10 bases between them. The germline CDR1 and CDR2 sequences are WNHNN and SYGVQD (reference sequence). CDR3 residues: CASSERGSPYEQYF. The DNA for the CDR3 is TGCGCCAGCAGTGAGAGGGGGAGCCCCTACGAGCAGTACTTC.

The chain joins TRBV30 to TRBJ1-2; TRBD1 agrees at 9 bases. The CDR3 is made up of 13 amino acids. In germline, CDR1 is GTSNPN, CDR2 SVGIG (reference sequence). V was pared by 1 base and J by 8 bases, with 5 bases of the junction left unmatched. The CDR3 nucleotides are TGTGCCTGGAGTGGGACAGGGGTGGAGGGCTACACCTTC. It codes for CAWSGTGVEGYTF.

The DNA for the CDR3 is TGTGCCAGTAGTATAGCAGGGGAAATCAATCAGCCCCAGCATTTT. This translates into CASSIAGEINQPQHF. The chain is built from TRBV19 and TRBJ1-5, with D possibly being TRBD1 (6 bases). V was cut by 1 base and J by 3 bases, with 10 bases left in between. The CDR3 covers 15 residues. Germline V gene lookup returns CDR1 LNHDA and CDR2 SQIVND (reference sequence).

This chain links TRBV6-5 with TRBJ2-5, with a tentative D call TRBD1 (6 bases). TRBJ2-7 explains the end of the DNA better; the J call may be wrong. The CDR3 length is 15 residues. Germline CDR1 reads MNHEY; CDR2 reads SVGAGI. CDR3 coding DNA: TGTGCCAGCAGTTCGACAGGTGGAACCTCCTACGAGCAGTACTTC. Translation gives CASSSTGGTSYEQYF.

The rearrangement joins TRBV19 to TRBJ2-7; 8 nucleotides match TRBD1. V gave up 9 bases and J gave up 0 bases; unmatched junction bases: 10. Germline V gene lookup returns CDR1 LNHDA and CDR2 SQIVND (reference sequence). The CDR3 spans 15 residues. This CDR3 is CASTLGTGDSYEQYF. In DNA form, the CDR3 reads TGTGCCAGCACCCTAGGGACAGGCGACTCCTACGAGCAGTACTTC.

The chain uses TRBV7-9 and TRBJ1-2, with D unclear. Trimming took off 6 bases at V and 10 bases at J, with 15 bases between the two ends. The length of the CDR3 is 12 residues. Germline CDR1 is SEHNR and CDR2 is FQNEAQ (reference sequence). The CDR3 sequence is CASRAAGVDYTF. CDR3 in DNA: TGTGCCAGCAGGGCTGCTGGGGTCGACTACACCTTC.

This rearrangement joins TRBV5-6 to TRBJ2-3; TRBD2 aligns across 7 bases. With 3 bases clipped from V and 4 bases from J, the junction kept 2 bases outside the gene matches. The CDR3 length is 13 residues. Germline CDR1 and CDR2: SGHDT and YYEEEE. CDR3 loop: CASSYGGADTQYF. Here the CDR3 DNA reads TGTGCCAGCAGCTATGGGGGGGCAGATACGCAGTATTTT.

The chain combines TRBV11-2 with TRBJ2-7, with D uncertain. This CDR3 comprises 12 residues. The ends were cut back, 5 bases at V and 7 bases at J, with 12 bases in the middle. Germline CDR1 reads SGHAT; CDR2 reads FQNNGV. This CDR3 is CASSLTALEQYF. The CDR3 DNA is TGTGCCAGCAGCCTCACAGCCTTGGAGCAGTACTTC.

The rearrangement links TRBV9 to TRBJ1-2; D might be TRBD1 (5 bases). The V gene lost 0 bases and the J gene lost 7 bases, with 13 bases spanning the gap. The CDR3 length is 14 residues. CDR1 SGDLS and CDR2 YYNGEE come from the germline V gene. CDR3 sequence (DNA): TGTGCCAGCAGCGTAGACACCGGGCAGGGTGGCTACACCTTC. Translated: CASSVDTGQGGYTF.